The 20 T cell receptor beta chains presented below share a single source sample, sequenced in a study of blood T cell repertoires in COVID-19. Only in-frame clones appear in the TCRdb table, and some are missing; sequencing was by immunoSEQ multiplex PCR. The sample yields approximately 90,000 clones, around 80% seen once. Sequencing was done on a sample of peripheral blood. These receptors came from an elderly woman with active or convalescent COVID-19.

The chain recombines TRBV5-1 with TRBJ2-3, with a weak D call TRBD2 (5 bases). CDR3 length: 14 residues. Germline CDR1 reads SGHRS; CDR2 reads YFSETQ. The ends were cut back, 0 bases at V and 4 bases at J, with 9 bases in the middle. The CDR3 DNA sequence: TGCGCCAGCAGCTTGGCTAGCCCCGCAGATACGCAGTATTTT. This gives the protein CASSLASPADTQYF.

The chain links TRBV6-1 to TRBJ1-2; D remains unclear. In germline, CDR1 is MNHNS, CDR2 SASEGT. V was pared by 1 base and J by 13 bases, with 16 bases between. There are 13 residues in the CDR3. For the CDR3, the DNA is TGTGCCAGCAGTGAAGACATTGGTCTTTATCGCACCTTC. Its translation is CASSEDIGLYRTF.

The V call is TRBV18, the J call TRBJ1-4; the D gene is possibly TRBD1 (6 bases). Trimming took off 6 bases at V and 10 bases at J, with 21 bases between the two ends. The CDR3 sequence is 15 residues long. Per germline, CDR1 KGHSH and CDR2 LQKENI. CDR3 coding DNA: TGTGCCAGCTCCCCAGCCGGGACACGGCTAGGAAAACTGTTTTTT. Its protein product is CASSPAGTRLGKLFF. The entire variable domain, with the rest obtained from reference TRBV18 and TRBJ1-4, is as follows: NAGVMQNPRHLVRRRGQEARLRCSPMKGHSHVYWYRQLPEEGLKFMVYLQKENIIDESGMPKERFSAEFPKEGPSILRIQQVVRGDSAAYFCASSPAGTRLGKLFFGSGTQLSVL.

V gene TRBV6-2 or TRBV6-3 combines with J gene TRBJ2-7, with 9 bases that match TRBD2. Germline loops: CDR1 MNHEY, CDR2 SVGEGT. V lost 5 bases, J lost 5 bases, and 7 bases stayed unmatched. The CDR3 runs 14 residues. The DNA for the CDR3 is TGTGCCAGCAGTCGCGGGGGGGCCATAAACGAGCAGTACTTC. Protein: CASSRGGAINEQYF.

The genes are TRBV27 and TRBJ2-2; unclear D gene. Germline V gene data show CDR1 as MNHEY and CDR2 as SMNVEV (reference sequence). V lost 4 bases and J lost 3, with 12 bases in between. The CDR3 has 15 residues. Here the CDR3 reads CASSYMFTYTGELFF. The CDR3 DNA reads as TGTGCCAGCAGTTACATGTTCACGTACACCGGGGAGCTGTTTTTT.

This chain joins TRBV21-1 and TRBJ1-2; the DNA was not compared with TRBD1, the D call given in the table. TRBV21-1 is termed a pseudogene. CDR3 length: 12 residues. The CDR3 DNA reads as TGTGCCAGCAGCAAAGCCATCTATGGCTACACCTTC. As protein: CASSKAIYGYTF.

The chain links TRBV28 to TRBJ1-1; TRBD1 matches at 8 bases. CDR3 length equals 13 residues. J gave up 10 bases and V 4 bases, and 8 bases lay outside the gene matches. Germline V gives CDR1 MDHEN, CDR2 SYDVKM. The CDR3 nucleotides read TGTGCCAGCAGTTCGCCGGACAGGGACCGAGCTTTCTTT. It specifies CASSSPDRDRAFF.

The genes are TRBV18 and TRBJ2-3, with a possible D match to TRBD1 (6 bases). V dropped 6 bases and J dropped 0 bases, with 16 bases sitting between them. The germline gives CDR1 KGHSH, CDR2 LQKENI. The CDR3 spans 16 residues. CDR3 amino acids: CASSVRQDMSTDTQYF. The CDR3 bases are TGTGCCAGCTCGGTGCGACAGGACATGAGCACAGATACGCAGTATTTT.

The chain couples TRBV7-2 to TRBJ2-4; the match to TRBD2 covers 8 bases. This CDR3 is built from 17 residues. In germline, CDR1 is SGHTA, CDR2 FQGNSA. The junction had 14 bases not matched to a gene; V was cut back by 1 base and J by 9 bases. CDR3 region: CASSLEVLAGPRRIQYF. As DNA, the CDR3 is TGTGCCAGCAGCTTAGAAGTATTAGCGGGGCCTCGCCGCATTCAGTACTTC.

The chain joins TRBV11-2 to TRBJ2-7; 10 positions agree with TRBD2. Germline V lookup: CDR1 SGHAT, CDR2 FQNNGV. The ends lost 0 bases at V and 2 bases at J; junction bases unmatched: 10. The CDR3 has 18 residues. DNA for the CDR3: TGTGCCAGCAGCTTAGATAGGGCTAGCGGGAGAGCAACCTACGAGCAGTACTTC. Protein sequence: CASSLDRASGRATYEQYF.

This chain links TRBV5-1 with TRBJ2-1; 8 bases line up with TRBD2. The CDR3 loop spans 15 amino acids. Looked up from germline, CDR1 is SGHRS and CDR2 is YFSETQ. The V segment lost 2 bases and the J segment 7 bases; nucleotides outside the gene matches: 8. DNA for the CDR3: TGCGCCAGCAGCTTAGGCGAGGGCGGGAGGAATGAGCAGTTCTTC. Amino acids: CASSLGEGGRNEQFF.

The chain has TRBV29-1 and TRBJ1-1; the match to TRBD1 covers 7 bases. From germline, CDR1 is SQVTM and CDR2 ANQGSEA. Germline trimming cut 7 bases from V and 4 bases from J; bases unmatched to any gene: 12. The CDR3 consists of 14 residues. As DNA, the CDR3 is TGCAGCGCGTGGACAGGCGGCGAGGGCACTGAAGCTTTCTTT. Its translation is CSAWTGGEGTEAFF.

V usage is TRBV9 and J usage is TRBJ1-1; D possibly corresponds to TRBD1 (6 bases). The V end lost 0 bases, the J end lost 3 bases, and 12 bases lay between the germline ends. The CDR3 is made up of 15 amino acids. Germline CDR1 and CDR2: SGDLS and YYNGEE. CDR3 sequence (DNA): TGTGCCAGCAGCGTAGATCAGGGGAGCCACACTGAAGCTTTCTTT. Encoded protein: CASSVDQGSHTEAFF.

The V and J genes are TRBV11-2 and TRBJ1-1; D is uncertain. This CDR3 comprises 14 residues. The germline CDR1 and CDR2 sequences are SGHAT and FQNNGV. Trimming left V 0 bases short and J 5 bases short, with 10 bases between. For the CDR3, the DNA is TGTGCCAGCAGCTTAGAGTTCGAGGGAACTGAAGCTTTCTTT. Translated, it gives CASSLEFEGTEAFF.

The CDR3 DNA sequence: TGTGCCAGCAGCTCAGAGTTTCAGTACAATGAGCAGTTCTTC. Its protein is CASSSEFQYNEQFF. The chain links TRBV11-2 to TRBJ2-1; D remains unclear. This CDR3 is built from 14 residues. The ends were cut back, 4 bases at V and 4 bases at J, with 11 bases in the middle. Germline V gene sequence: CDR1 SGHAT, CDR2 FQNNGV.

This chain uses TRBV9 with TRBJ2-1, with 7 positions matching TRBD1. Trimming removed 1 base from V and 10 bases from J; junction bases left unmatched: 5. CDR3 length: 13 amino acids. Germline loops: CDR1 SGDLS, CDR2 YYNGEE. The CDR3: CASSVRQGLEQFF. The CDR3 nucleotides read TGTGCCAGCAGCGTAAGACAGGGATTGGAGCAGTTCTTC.

The DNA of the CDR3 is TGTGCCACCAGCAGGGTAGCGGGGGCGACAGATACGCAGTATTTT. Protein sequence: CATSRVAGATDTQYF. This chain connects TRBV15 to TRBJ2-3; TRBD2 matches at 9 bases. The CDR3 runs to 15 residues. Germline V CDR1 and CDR2: LNHNV, YYDKDF (reference sequence). The trim removed 3 bases at V and 3 bases at J, leaving 4 bases unmatched.

The chain uses TRBV6-6 and TRBJ1-1; unclear D gene. CDR1 MNHNY and CDR2 SVGAGI come from the germline V gene (reference sequence). The CDR3 totals 15 residues. V was shortened by 5 bases and J by 5 bases, with 18 bases between the two germline ends. CDR3 region: CASSLRRRGRTEAFF. CDR3 DNA: TGTGCCAGCAGTCTACGGCGACGGGGAAGGACTGAAGCTTTCTTT.

The chain has TRBV6-1 and TRBJ2-7; 8 nucleotides line up with TRBD1. The CDR3 consists of 15 residues. Germline CDR1 and CDR2: MNHNS and SASEGT. With V trimmed by 2 bases and J by 3 bases, 6 bases remained unmatched. The CDR3 region is CASSEMPGQGYEQYF. The DNA of the CDR3 is TGTGCCAGCAGTGAAATGCCCGGACAGGGCTACGAGCAGTACTTC.

This rearrangement joins TRBV7-8 to TRBJ1-2; weak D call: TRBD1 (5 bases). The CDR3 extends over 15 amino acids. Per the germline V gene, CDR1 is SGHVS and CDR2 is FQNEAQ. V gave up 5 bases and J gave up 3 bases, with 16 bases separating them. The CDR3 reads CASSPTGEPDYGYTF. CDR3 bases: TGTGCCAGCAGCCCAACGGGGGAGCCAGACTATGGCTACACCTTC.